The 32 T cell receptor beta chains below were found in one sample sequenced in a study of T cell responses to AZD1222 COVID-19 vaccine (dated by TCRdb to the early 2020s). The sample's time point label, in plain terms: baseline before first vaccination. Libraries were built with the immunoSEQ multiplex PCR assay. This is the immuneACCESS table as TCRdb keeps it, with only in-frame sequences that have V and J called. A part of the clones is gone; compared with another copy, unresolved V genes explain less than half, and the rest is unexplained. In all, the sample holds approximately 120,000 clones, and about nine tenths of those were seen once. The ten largest clones capture about 7% of the sample. Sample: peripheral blood, taken on day 0 of AZD1222 vaccination. These receptors all come from an adult in good health.

V gene TRBV7-9 combines with J gene TRBJ2-1; 12 nucleotides align to TRBD2. With 2 bases clipped from V and 4 bases from J, the junction kept 0 bases outside the gene matches. CDR3 size: 15 residues. Germline CDR1 and CDR2: SEHNR and FQNEAQ (reference sequence). DNA for the CDR3: TGTGCCAGCAGCTTACTAGCGGGAGGGTACAATGAGCAGTTCTTC. Its translation is CASSLLAGGYNEQFF.

This chain joins TRBV28 and TRBJ1-4; 7 positions agree with TRBD1. The CDR3 runs 14 residues. The V gene's germline CDR1 is MDHEN and CDR2 SYDVKM. Trimming cost V 4 bases and J 8 bases; bases outside gene matches: 7. DNA for the CDR3: TGTGCCAGCAGTTCCGGACAGGAAGGGGAAAAACTGTTTTTT. Translated, it gives CASSSGQEGEKLFF. Filled out from reference TRBV28 and TRBJ1-4, the complete variable domain reads DVKVTQSSRYLVKRTGEKVFLECVQDMDHENMFWYRQDPGLGLRLIYFSYDVKMKEKGDIPEGYSVSREKKERFSLILESASTNQTSMYLCASSSGQEGEKLFFGSGTQLSVL.

V usage is TRBV6-4 and J usage is TRBJ2-1; 9 bases are shared with TRBD2. The ends lost 6 bases at V and 4 bases at J; junction bases unmatched: 7. Germline V gene data show CDR1 as MRHNA and CDR2 as SNTAGT. The CDR3 is made up of 15 amino acids. The DNA of the CDR3 is TGTGCCAGCAGAATAGAGACTAGCGGTTACAATGAGCAGTTCTTC. Translation gives CASRIETSGYNEQFF.

The rearrangement joins TRBV19 to TRBJ2-1; tentatively, D is TRBD2 (5 bases). CDR3 length equals 15 residues. Trimming took 5 bases from V and 9 from J, leaving 20 bases between them. The V gene's germline CDR1 is LNHDA and CDR2 SQIVND (reference sequence). This chain's CDR3 is CASSESGPRDGEQFF. DNA for the CDR3: TGTGCCAGTAGTGAATCGGGTCCTCGGGATGGTGAGCAGTTCTTC. The full variable domain, with the rest looked up from reference TRBV19 and TRBJ2-1, is DGGITQSPKYLFRKEGQNVTLSCEQNLNHDAMYWYRQDPGQGLRLIYYSQIVNDFQKGDIAEGYSVSREKKESFPLTVTSAQKNPTAFYLCASSESGPRDGEQFFGPGTRLTVL.

In DNA form, the CDR3 reads TGTGCCTGGAGTGGGACTAGCGGGGGCTTTTATGGCTACACCTTC. Translation gives CAWSGTSGGFYGYTF. The rearrangement uses TRBV30 and TRBJ1-2; a possible D gene is TRBD1 (6 bases). There are 15 residues in the CDR3. CDR1 and CDR2 from the germline V gene are GTSNPN and SVGIG (reference sequence). Trimming pared 1 base from V and 5 bases from J, leaving 17 bases between.

The chain has TRBV10-3 and TRBJ2-1; 13 bases map to TRBD2. This CDR3 region has 13 residues. CDR1 and CDR2 from the germline V gene are ENHRY and SYGVKD. Trimming took 10 bases from V and 5 from J; bases not matched to a gene: 2. The CDR3 is CATGLAGDNEQFF. CDR3 nucleotides: TGTGCCACCGGACTAGCGGGAGACAATGAGCAGTTCTTC.

This clone was observed a single time. The CDR3 DNA reads as TGTGCCAGCAGCTTAGGACAGGGGGCAGCCTACGAGCAGTACTTC. Its protein product is CASSLGQGAAYEQYF. The rearrangement links TRBV7-2 to TRBJ2-7; 10 bases fit TRBD1. Germline V gene lookup returns CDR1 SGHTA and CDR2 FQGNSA. The V gene end was trimmed by 1 base and the J gene end by 2 bases; junction bases not matched to a gene: 2. The CDR3 has 15 residues.

The gene calls are TRBV30 and TRBJ2-7; 8 nucleotides align to TRBD2. CDR1 is GTSNPN and CDR2 is SVGIG in the germline V gene (reference sequence). Trimming cost V 4 bases and J 6 bases; bases outside gene matches: 8. There are 13 residues in the CDR3. CDR3 protein: CAWTKRERGEQYF. CDR3 in DNA: TGTGCCTGGACCAAGCGGGAGAGAGGCGAGCAGTACTTC.

The chain combines TRBV28 with TRBJ1-6; D perhaps matches TRBD1 (5 bases). Germline V gene sequence: CDR1 MDHEN, CDR2 SYDVKM. The CDR3 is 17 amino acids. Trimming shortened V by 1 base and J by 4 bases, and 14 bases separated the two germline ends. In nucleotides, the CDR3 is TGTGCCAGCAGTTTATCGGGGGGATCCGATTATAATTCACCCCTCCACTTT. Translating gives CASSLSGGSDYNSPLHF. The full variable domain, its missing parts supplied by reference TRBV28 and TRBJ1-6, is DVKVTQSSRYLVKRTGEKVFLECVQDMDHENMFWYRQDPGLGLRLIYFSYDVKMKEKGDIPEGYSVSREKKERFSLILESASTNQTSMYLCASSLSGGSDYNSPLHFGNGTRLTVT.

This chain joins TRBV15 and TRBJ2-1; 9 nucleotides agree with TRBD2. J gave up 3 bases and V 4 bases, and 13 bases lay outside the gene matches. The germline gives CDR1 LNHNV, CDR2 YYDKDF (reference sequence). The CDR3 covers 18 residues. The CDR3 region is CATSTSGRTTKRYNEQFF. The DNA for the CDR3 is TGTGCCACCAGCACCAGCGGGAGGACAACAAAACGCTACAATGAGCAGTTCTTC. Full variable domain (outside the CDR3, taken from reference TRBV15 and TRBJ2-1): DAMVIQNPRYQVTQFGKPVTLSCSQTLNHNVMYWYQQKSSQAPKLLFHYYDKDFNNEADTPDNFQSRRPNTSFCFLDIRSPGLGDTAMYLCATSTSGRTTKRYNEQFFGPGTRLTVL.

This clone was picked up one time. V gene TRBV30 combines with J gene TRBJ2-1, with 8 bases aligning to TRBD2. Germline trimming cut 8 bases from V and 8 bases from J; bases unmatched to any gene: 8. This CDR3 region has 12 residues. CDR1 is GTSNPN, CDR2 SVGIG, per germline (reference sequence). CDR3 sequence: CAGGGLADEQFF. CDR3 nucleotide sequence: TGTGCCGGCGGGGGGCTAGCGGATGAGCAGTTCTTC.

The chain employs TRBV5-8 and TRBJ2-2, with unresolved D. Germline lookup yields CDR1 SGHTS and CDR2 YDEGEE. V was clipped by 4 bases and J by 3 bases, with 22 bases between them. The CDR3 sequence is 18 residues long. The CDR3 DNA reads as TGTGCCAGCAGCGACCCTACATGGGATGAAGAGGACACCGGGGAGCTGTTTTTT. This translates into CASSDPTWDEEDTGELFF. Complete variable domain (other parts from reference TRBV5-8 and TRBJ2-2): EAGVTQSPTHLIKTRGQQATLRCSPISGHTSVYWYQQALGLGLQFLLWYDEGEERNRGNFPPRFSGRQFPNYSSELNVNALELEDSALYLCASSDPTWDEEDTGELFFGEGSRLTVL.

The rearrangement joins TRBV28 to TRBJ1-2, with TRBD1 identical over 10 bases. Germline CDR1 and CDR2: MDHEN and SYDVKM. The CDR3 loop spans 16 amino acids. Trimming removed 3 bases from V and 8 bases from J; junction bases left unmatched: 12. CDR3 coding DNA: TGTGCCAGCAGTTTCTCCGTGGGACAGGGGTTTGGGGGCTACACCTTC. Translated, it gives CASSFSVGQGFGGYTF.

This clone was counted once. V is TRBV28 and J is TRBJ1-2; no clear D. The CDR3 length is 15 residues. The V and J ends lost 9 bases and 7 bases respectively, with 24 bases between them. Germline CDR1 and CDR2: MDHEN and SYDVKM. CDR3 sequence (DNA): TGTGCCAGTAGCGTCCTCCTCCACCGGGCCTCTGGCTACACCTTC. Translation gives CASSVLLHRASGYTF.

The gene calls are TRBV11-1 and TRBJ2-7, with 9 nucleotides matching TRBD1. This CDR3 comprises 14 residues. Germline CDR1 SGHAT, CDR2 FQDESV (reference sequence). J was trimmed by 5 bases and V by 5 bases; bases with no gene match: 7. The CDR3 reads CASSPRTGAHEQYF. The CDR3 DNA sequence: TGTGCCAGCAGCCCCAGGACAGGGGCTCACGAGCAGTACTTC.

The V call is TRBV7-9, the J call TRBJ2-1; perhaps TRBD2 as D (6 bases). From germline, CDR1 is SEHNR and CDR2 FQNEAQ (reference sequence). CDR3 length equals 13 residues. Trimming shortened V by 6 bases and J by 7 bases, and 13 bases separated the two germline ends. The DNA for the CDR3 is TGTGCCAGCAGTCCTATTAGCGGAAATGAGCAGTTCTTC. Translation: CASSPISGNEQFF.

V usage is TRBV28 and J usage is TRBJ1-2; D is unclear. V gave up 5 bases and J gave up 2 bases, with 6 bases separating them. The CDR3 has 12 residues. Per germline, CDR1 MDHEN and CDR2 SYDVKM. DNA for the CDR3: TGTGCCAGCAGTGTGAGGAACTATGGCTACACCTTC. Residues: CASSVRNYGYTF.

For the CDR3, the DNA is TGTGCCTTAGACAGCCGACTGGGAGATACGCAGTATTTT. It is translated as CALDSRLGDTQYF. The rearrangement uses TRBV30 and TRBJ2-3, with a tentative D call TRBD1 (5 bases). Germline values: CDR1 GTSNPN, CDR2 SVGIG (reference sequence). V was pared by 7 bases and J by 5 bases, with 16 bases between. CDR3 length: 13 residues.

The chain is built from TRBV18 and TRBJ2-7; D might be TRBD1 or TRBD2, each matching 5 bases. V was shortened by 2 bases and J by 5 bases, with 16 bases between the two germline ends. The V gene's germline CDR1 is KGHSH and CDR2 LQKENI. This CDR3 has 15 residues. The CDR3 loop is CASSPGTGRWNEQYF. CDR3 DNA sequence: TGTGCCAGCTCACCAGGGACCGGACGGTGGAACGAGCAGTACTTC.

V gene TRBV27 combines with J gene TRBJ1-4, with unresolved D. The CDR3 loop spans 14 amino acids. From germline, CDR1 is MNHEY and CDR2 SMNVEV (reference sequence). Trimming shortened V by 8 bases and J by 6 bases, and 16 bases separated the two germline ends. CDR3 DNA: TGTGCCAGCCCGCTACTGTCGATTCATGAAAAACTGTTTTTT. This codes for CASPLLSIHEKLFF.

The chain employs TRBV10-3 and TRBJ2-1; D gene uncertain. The CDR3 is 14 amino acids. Trimming cost V 2 bases and J 0 bases, with 5 bases left between them. Germline V gene data show CDR1 as ENHRY and CDR2 as SYGVKD. The CDR3 loop reads CAISEGVSYNEQFF. The CDR3 DNA reads as TGTGCCATCAGTGAGGGAGTCTCCTACAATGAGCAGTTCTTC.

The rearrangement joins TRBV6-5 to TRBJ2-7; weak D call: TRBD2 (6 bases). The V end was cut by 4 bases, the J end by 0 bases, with 10 bases between. From germline, CDR1 is MNHEY and CDR2 SVGAGI. The CDR3 is made up of 14 amino acids. The CDR3: CASSLLGGSYEQYF. CDR3 nucleotides: TGTGCCAGCAGTTTACTGGGGGGCTCCTACGAGCAGTACTTC.

The CDR3: CASGTDLNEQFF. The CDR3 nucleotides are TGTGCCTCCGGGACAGACCTCAATGAGCAGTTCTTC. The J gene is TRBJ2-1, the V gene TRBV10-3, with 7 bases identical to TRBD1. V dropped 11 bases and J dropped 6; count of bases not matched to a gene: 7. This CDR3 comprises 12 residues. From germline, CDR1 is ENHRY and CDR2 SYGVKD.

There are a few counts of this clone. The V and J genes are TRBV6-2 or TRBV6-3 and TRBJ2-1; 9 bases align to TRBD2. The CDR3 consists of 15 residues. Per germline, CDR1 MNHEY and CDR2 SVGEGT. Germline trimming cut 1 base from V and 10 bases from J; bases unmatched to any gene: 8. The CDR3 spells CASSYWASGTVEQFF. The CDR3 region has the DNA TGTGCCAGCAGTTACTGGGCTAGCGGGACCGTCGAGCAGTTCTTC.

The V and J genes are TRBV19 and TRBJ2-7; tentatively, D is TRBD2 (7 bases). The V gene's germline CDR1 is LNHDA and CDR2 SQIVND (reference sequence). V dropped 5 bases and J dropped 4 bases, with 15 bases sitting between them. This CDR3 region has 14 residues. The CDR3 nucleotides read TGTGCCAGTAGTCTCGACGGGGGGCGGTACGAGCAGTACTTC. Translating gives CASSLDGGRYEQYF.

The gene calls are TRBV7-9 and TRBJ1-6; TRBD1 matches 7 bases. The CDR3 extends over 14 amino acids. Germline V gene sequence: CDR1 SEHNR, CDR2 FQNEAQ (reference sequence). Trimming at V came to 6 bases and at J to 5 bases, leaving 4 bases not matched to a gene. The CDR3 loop is CASRSGTDNSPLHF. In DNA form, the CDR3 reads TGTGCCAGCAGGTCCGGGACAGATAATTCACCCCTCCACTTT.

V and J are TRBV18 and TRBJ2-7; 9 bases match TRBD1. This CDR3 has 14 amino acids. With V trimmed by 5 bases and J by 7 bases, 9 bases remained unmatched. In germline, CDR1 is KGHSH, CDR2 LQKENI. The CDR3, as DNA: TGTGCCAGCTCAGCGGGACAGGGATCGGGGGAGCAGTACTTC. This codes for CASSAGQGSGEQYF.

This clone has just one count. This chain joins TRBV7-6 and TRBJ2-5, with 7 bases matching TRBD1. The CDR3 has 14 residues. Germline V gives CDR1 SGHVS, CDR2 FNYEAQ. The V segment lost 5 bases and the J segment 4 bases; nucleotides outside the gene matches: 7. CDR3: CASSVQGWGETQYF. CDR3 DNA sequence: TGTGCCAGCAGCGTACAGGGGTGGGGAGAGACCCAGTACTTC.

The chain links TRBV25-1 to TRBJ2-2, with no clear D. Trimming cost V 1 base and J 4 bases, with 7 bases left between them. The CDR3 sequence is 14 residues long. Germline CDR1 MGHDK, CDR2 SYGVNS. CDR3 sequence: CASSELALTGELFF. CDR3 sequence (DNA): TGTGCCAGCAGTGAATTGGCCCTCACCGGGGAGCTGTTTTTT.

The chain joins TRBV5-4 to TRBJ2-1, with 9 bases aligning to TRBD2. V lost 4 bases and J lost 5; bases outside the gene matches: 7. This CDR3 is 15 amino acids long. From germline, CDR1 is SGHNT and CDR2 YYREEE (reference sequence). CDR3 amino acids: CASSHPTSGNNEQFF. CDR3 DNA sequence: TGTGCCAGCAGCCACCCGACTAGCGGAAACAATGAGCAGTTCTTC.

This clone turned up a few times. The V and J genes are TRBV24-1 and TRBJ2-1, with D perhaps TRBD1 (6 bases). CDR3 length: 16 amino acids. Germline CDR1 is KGHDR and CDR2 is SFDVKD. V gave up 3 bases and J gave up 7 bases, with 18 bases separating them. DNA of the CDR3: TGTGCCACCAGTGATCCCACAGGGTCTGTAGGTAATGAGCAGTTCTTC. Translation gives CATSDPTGSVGNEQFF.

The V call is TRBV10-3, the J call TRBJ2-3, with D tentatively TRBD1 or TRBD2 (5 bases each). The CDR3 is 13 amino acids. Trimming removed 8 bases from V and 2 bases from J, with 11 bases in between. Germline V gives CDR1 ENHRY, CDR2 SYGVKD. The DNA of the CDR3 is TGTGCCATCCGGGACGGAAACACAGATACGCAGTATTTT. Protein: CAIRDGNTDTQYF.